The text below deals with one T cell receptor (beta chain). TCRdb keeps only in-frame clones here, not all; method: immunoSEQ multiplex PCR. Of more than 65,000 clones detected, 91% appear once; the ten largest clones hold 2.3%. Germline-derived CDR1 and CDR2 are SNHLY and FYNNEI. The CDR3 covers 13 residues. Trimming took 8 bases from V and 0 from J, leaving 10 bases between them. The sample originates from a study of T cell changes during pregnancy in multiple sclerosis. The source material was peripheral blood, sampled in the first trimester of pregnancy. This clonotype originated in a female donor with multiple sclerosis, enrolled in a pregnancy study. The chain recombines TRBV2 with TRBJ1-1; possibly TRBD1 for D (5 bases). The CDR3 nucleotides are TGTGCCAGCGCAGGGCTTATGAACACTGAAGCTTTCTTT. Its protein product is CASAGLMNTEAFF.